This T cell receptor (beta chain) originates from a study of identical twins. Trimming left V 2 bases short and J 5 bases short, with 13 bases between. CDR3 length equals 14 residues. Per germline, CDR1 DFQATT and CDR2 SNEGSKA (reference sequence). TCRdb itself ran the 5' RACE reads through MiXCR, one entry per CDR3 protein. Of approximately 230,000 distinct CDR3 sequences listed, roughly 7.1% are singletons. Study-level points and caveats: Out-of-frame alpha sequences that twins shared showed excess low generation probability. Insertions were reduced in abundant cord blood beta clonotypes but not in memory repertoires.

There are a few counts of this clonotype. Its antigen is still unknown. In addition, the sample was reused for a study of T cells expressing NK-cell markers.

The gene calls are TRBV20-1 and TRBJ1-5; D unresolved. Sequenced input: CD8+ T cells sorted from blood. This clonotype was sampled from a young woman in good health. CDR3 DNA sequence: TGCAGTGCTAGAAACCTCGGTTGGGATCAGCCCCAGCATTTT. This codes for CSARNLGWDQPQHF.